This T cell receptor beta chain was identified in a study of T cell repertoires in cytomegalovirus infection. The overall study: CMV infection plus the matching HLA type was flagged by public TCR beta signatures.

The CDR3 loop spans 16 amino acids. Germline CDR1 reads LGHNA; CDR2 reads YNFKEQ. V shed 0 bases and J shed 0 bases, with 10 bases lying between them. A word on this clonotype: Its target is unknown.

One entry per CDR3 protein results from TCRdb running MiXCR on the reads. Among approximately 770,000 distinct CDR3 sequences listed, roughly 28% were seen once. Findings and caveats of the study: The ex vivo response showed dominance by HLA-C-restricted CMV-specific TCR beta clonotypes. Public TCR beta family frequency separated CMV-and-HLA carriers, including in an independent cohort.

This chain joins TRBV4-2 and TRBJ2-3; tentative D call: TRBD2 (6 bases). Source: cultured CD8+ T cells from PBMCs, taken from culture after CMV antigen stimulation. The receptor's source is a human donor in good health (CMV status not recorded). Some clones in this sample may be carry-over from other donors' samples. CDR3 nucleotides: TGTGCCAGCAGCCAAGACGGACTAACCAGCACAGATACGCAGTATTTT. This encodes CASSQDGLTSTDTQYF.